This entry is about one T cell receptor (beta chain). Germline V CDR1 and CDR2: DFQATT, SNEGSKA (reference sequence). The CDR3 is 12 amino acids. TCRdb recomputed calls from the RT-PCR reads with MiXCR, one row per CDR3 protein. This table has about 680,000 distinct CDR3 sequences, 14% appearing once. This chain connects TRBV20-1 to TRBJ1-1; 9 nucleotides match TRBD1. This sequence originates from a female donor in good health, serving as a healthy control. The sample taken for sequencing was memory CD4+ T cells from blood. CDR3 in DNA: TGCAGCTGGGACAGGGAGAACACTGAAGCTTTCTTT. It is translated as CSWDRENTEAFF.